What follows are 17 T cell receptor beta chains derived from one specimen sequenced in a study of cytomegalovirus exposure and HLA in healthy donors. Use of 60 Vbeta and 13 Jbeta primers characterized the PCR. Assay: immunoSEQ multiplex PCR; the TCRdb copy retains only in-frame clones and omits some. The listing contains roughly 100,000 clones. Sequenced: PBMCs. The receptors stem from a man aged 50-60 years in good health and CMV-seronegative.

The CDR3 bases are TGTGCCACCAGGGACGGCAGGGGGTTCAGAGAGCAGTTCTTC. This sequence encodes CATRDGRGFREQFF. This sequence joins TRBV19 and TRBJ2-1, with 7 bases matching TRBD1. V shed 10 bases and J 10 bases; nucleotides not matched to a gene: 16. The germline V gene has CDR1 LNHDA and CDR2 SQIVND (reference sequence). The CDR3 totals 14 residues.

The chain has TRBV19 and TRBJ2-3; TRBD1 is a possible D gene (6 bases). The CDR3 has 14 amino acids. The ends were cut back, 4 bases at V and 0 bases at J, with 8 bases in the middle. In germline, CDR1 is LNHDA, CDR2 SQIVND (reference sequence). Here the CDR3 DNA reads TGTGCCAGTAGTAGGGACACCAGCACAGATACGCAGTATTTT. This translates into CASSRDTSTDTQYF. Drawing the rest from reference TRBV19 and TRBJ2-3, the complete variable domain is DGGITQSPKYLFRKEGQNVTLSCEQNLNHDAMYWYRQDPGQGLRLIYYSQIVNDFQKGDIAEGYSVSREKKESFPLTVTSAQKNPTAFYLCASSRDTSTDTQYFGPGTRLTVL.

V and J are TRBV7-2 and TRBJ2-7; possible D gene TRBD1, 6 bases. The CDR3 covers 14 residues. V was clipped by 1 base and J by 5 bases, with 12 bases between them. Germline CDR1 is SGHTA and CDR2 is FQGNSA. The CDR3 DNA reads as TGTGCCAGCAGCTTAGGCGTTGGGGGCAACGAGCAGTACTTC. Its translation: CASSLGVGGNEQYF.

V gene TRBV2 combines with J gene TRBJ2-7, with 11 nucleotides matching TRBD1. Germline CDR1 reads SNHLY; CDR2 reads FYNNEI. V trimming: 6 bases; J trimming: 6 bases; junction bases outside the gene matches: 7. CDR3 length: 14 residues. The CDR3 sequence: CASSPGQGAGEQYF. DNA of the CDR3: TGTGCCAGCAGCCCCGGACAGGGGGCGGGCGAGCAGTACTTC.

V is TRBV5-1 and J is TRBJ2-7, with D tentatively TRBD2 (7 bases). CDR1 is SGHRS and CDR2 is YFSETQ in the germline V gene. The CDR3 runs 14 residues. V was clipped by 10 bases and J by 4 bases, with 21 bases between them. For the CDR3, the DNA is TGCGCCTCCGAAGGGGGGGCCCCCGGTTACGAGCAGTACTTC. This codes for CASEGGAPGYEQYF.

This chain joins TRBV18 and TRBJ1-1; the D gene is possibly TRBD1 (5 bases). Germline-derived CDR1 and CDR2 are KGHSH and LQKENI. CDR3 length equals 15 residues. V shed 3 bases and J shed 0 bases, with 11 bases lying between them. CDR3 nucleotide sequence: TGTGCCAGCTCACCGCCCGGGACTGTGAACACTGAAGCTTTCTTT. Its translation: CASSPPGTVNTEAFF. Using reference TRBV18 and TRBJ1-1 for the parts outside the CDR3, the full variable domain is NAGVMQNPRHLVRRRGQEARLRCSPMKGHSHVYWYRQLPEEGLKFMVYLQKENIIDESGMPKERFSAEFPKEGPSILRIQQVVRGDSAAYFCASSPPGTVNTEAFFGQGTRLTVV.

The rearrangement links TRBV19 to TRBJ1-5; unclear D gene. The CDR3 loop spans 13 amino acids. Germline CDR1 is LNHDA and CDR2 is SQIVND (reference sequence). Trimming cost V 6 bases and J 7 bases, with 13 bases left between them. The CDR3 here is CASSYSRGQPQHF. CDR3 coding DNA: TGTGCCAGTAGCTACTCCAGAGGGCAGCCCCAGCATTTT.

J is TRBJ2-3 and V is TRBV5-6, with a possible D match to TRBD1 (6 bases). Between the trimmed V and J ends, which lost 7 bases and 4 bases, there was a span of 16 bases. CDR1 is SGHDT and CDR2 is YYEEEE in the germline V gene. CDR3 length: 14 amino acids. CDR3 region: CASRRQGNADTQYF. CDR3 nucleotide sequence: TGTGCCAGCCGCCGCCAGGGGAACGCAGATACGCAGTATTTT.

V and J are TRBV7-2 and TRBJ1-6; 7 bases match TRBD1. The germline CDR1 and CDR2 sequences are SGHTA and FQGNSA. The ends lost 5 bases at V and 4 bases at J; junction bases unmatched: 5. There are 15 residues in the CDR3. The CDR3 here is CASSPTGNYNSPLHF. For the CDR3, the DNA is TGTGCCAGCAGCCCGACAGGGAATTATAATTCACCCCTCCACTTT.

The J gene is TRBJ2-1, the V gene TRBV9, with 11 bases matching TRBD1. CDR1 SGDLS and CDR2 YYNGEE come from the germline V gene. The CDR3 has 15 residues. Unmatched junction bases numbered 8, after V lost 0 bases and J lost 12 bases. CDR3 DNA sequence: TGTGCCAGCAGCGTAGTCGGGACAGGGGGGCCGAGGCAGTTCTTC. Protein product: CASSVVGTGGPRQFF.

The chain joins TRBV27 to TRBJ1-2; 8 nucleotides align to TRBD1. Germline trimming cut 5 bases from V and 6 bases from J; bases unmatched to any gene: 8. This CDR3 spans 14 amino acids. The germline V gene encodes CDR1 MNHEY and CDR2 SMNVEV (reference sequence). The CDR3 region has the DNA TGTGCCAGCAGTCGGCAGGGGGCGGCCGATGGCTACACCTTC. Translated, it gives CASSRQGAADGYTF.

V gene TRBV2 combines with J gene TRBJ2-5; TRBD2 aligns across 8 bases. V shed 2 bases and J 7 bases; nucleotides not matched to a gene: 3. The CDR3 covers 13 residues. Germline lookup yields CDR1 SNHLY and CDR2 FYNNEI. The CDR3 spells CASSEPSGRTQYF. In nucleotides, the CDR3 is TGTGCCAGCAGTGAACCGAGCGGGAGGACCCAGTACTTC.

The rearrangement joins TRBV7-2 to TRBJ1-2; TRBD1 matches 7 bases. The CDR3 contains 13 residues. Germline V lookup: CDR1 SGHTA, CDR2 FQGNSA. The V and J ends lost 5 bases and 4 bases, in that order; junction bases with no gene match: 4. CDR3 nucleotides: TGTGCCAGCAGCCACGGACAGGCCTATGGCTACACCTTC. Its protein product is CASSHGQAYGYTF.

The CDR3: CACLDRGTAEAFF. CDR3 nucleotides: TGTGCCTGTTTAGACAGGGGGACCGCTGAAGCTTTCTTT. The chain uses TRBV30 and TRBJ1-1, with 9 bases identical to TRBD1. Unmatched junction bases numbered 8, after V lost 6 bases and J lost 6 bases. Looked up from germline, CDR1 is GTSNPN and CDR2 is SVGIG (reference sequence). The CDR3 is made up of 13 amino acids.

The rearrangement joins TRBV6-5 to TRBJ2-3, with a tentative D call TRBD1 (5 bases). Trimming pared 2 bases from V and 3 bases from J, leaving 12 bases between. CDR1 and CDR2 from the germline V gene are MNHEY and SVGAGI. The CDR3 has 15 residues. This chain's CDR3 is CASSYDSLTTDTQYF. DNA for the CDR3: TGTGCCAGCAGTTACGACAGTCTAACAACAGATACGCAGTATTTT.

This chain joins TRBV7-9 and TRBJ1-3; D is possibly TRBD1 (6 bases). This CDR3 spans 14 amino acids. Germline V gives CDR1 SEHNR, CDR2 FQNEAQ (reference sequence). The V and J ends lost 1 base and 4 bases respectively, with 8 bases between them. CDR3 sequence reads: CASSLGTAGNTIYF. DNA for the CDR3: TGTGCCAGCAGCTTAGGGACAGCCGGAAACACCATATATTTT.

This chain uses TRBV11-2 with TRBJ2-7; perhaps TRBD2 as D (6 bases). Trimming stripped 3 bases from V and 7 bases from J, with 13 bases between. The CDR3 loop spans 13 amino acids. The germline CDR1 and CDR2 sequences are SGHAT and FQNNGV. Here the CDR3 DNA reads TGTGCCAGCAGCTTTTTTTGGGGAGGAGAGCAGTACTTC. This encodes CASSFFWGGEQYF.